This TCR beta chain was obtained from a study of blood T cell repertoires in COVID-19. Across the study: Donors in the United States, Italy and Spain gave samples during acute or convalescent COVID-19. T cells, B-cell-depleted T cells, or PBMCs supplied cDNA or gDNA.

In the original analysis: Reference gene primer amplification gave nucleated cell count estimates. Profiled with immunoSEQ multiplex PCR; TCRdb holds only in-frame clones, not every one. Clone size and V and J calls were adopted from that table, with D and trimming inferred from the DNA. The repertoire holds under 25,000 clones, with around nine tenths as singletons. CDR3 size: 13 residues. V lost 4 bases and J lost 4; bases outside the gene matches: 4. The V gene is TRBV12-3 or TRBV12-4, the J gene TRBJ2-7; TRBD1 agrees at 7 bases. Sequencing was done on a sample of peripheral blood. This sequence originates from a human donor in a cohort sampled during active COVID-19. The donor label of this sample is uncertain. CDR3 protein: CASSWDRFYEQYF. DNA for the CDR3: TGTGCCAGCAGTTGGGACAGATTTTACGAGCAGTACTTC.